These 29 T cell receptor beta chains came from one sample sequenced in a study of cytomegalovirus exposure and HLA in healthy donors. Assay used: immunoSEQ multiplex PCR; TCRdb lists only in-frame clones, some missing. The sample carries under 300,000 clones, around 90% recorded once. Specimen: PBMCs. The receptors were sampled from a woman under 30 in good health and CMV-seronegative.

J is TRBJ2-3 and V is TRBV5-1; possible D gene TRBD1, 5 bases. CDR1 is SGHRS and CDR2 is YFSETQ in the germline V gene. V was shortened by 1 base and J by 5 bases, with 11 bases between the two germline ends. The CDR3 sequence is 14 residues long. The DNA of the CDR3 is TGCGCCAGCAGCTTGACAGGACCCCAAGATACGCAGTATTTT. Amino acids: CASSLTGPQDTQYF.

This rearrangement joins TRBV2 to TRBJ2-5; D possibly corresponds to TRBD1 (6 bases). In germline, CDR1 is SNHLY, CDR2 FYNNEI. This CDR3 region has 14 residues. With 6 bases removed from V and 1 base from J, the gap between germline ends came to 12 bases. The CDR3 loop reads CASRLTGSQETQYF. The CDR3 DNA reads TGTGCCAGCAGGCTTACAGGGAGCCAAGAGACCCAGTACTTC.

The CDR3 coding sequence is TGTGCCAGCAGCTACGGGACAGTTAGCAATCAGCCCCAGCATTTT. Translating gives CASSYGTVSNQPQHF. This rearrangement joins TRBV7-9 to TRBJ1-5, with 7 bases fitting TRBD1. Germline CDR1 is SEHNR and CDR2 is FQNEAQ (reference sequence). The V and J ends lost 4 bases and 0 bases, in that order; junction bases with no gene match: 3. The CDR3 has 15 amino acids.

The rearrangement joins TRBV7-9 to TRBJ2-7, with D uncertain. Germline CDR1 is SEHNR and CDR2 is FQNEAQ (reference sequence). The CDR3 contains 12 residues. With 4 bases removed from V and 4 bases from J, the gap between germline ends came to 8 bases. This CDR3 is CASSSGLYEQYF. The CDR3 nucleotides are TGTGCCAGCAGCTCCGGTCTTTACGAGCAGTACTTC. The complete variable domain, with remaining parts taken from reference TRBV7-9 and TRBJ2-7, reads DTGVSQNPRHKITKRGQNVTFRCDPISEHNRLYWYRQTLGQGPEFLTYFQNEAQLEKSRLLSDRFSAERPKGSFSTLEIQRTEQGDSAMYLCASSSGLYEQYFGPGTRLTVT.

The chain is built from TRBV27 and TRBJ2-5, with a weak D call TRBD2 (5 bases). The V gene's germline CDR1 is MNHEY and CDR2 SMNVEV (reference sequence). V was shortened by 2 bases and J by 1 base, with 11 bases between the two germline ends. This CDR3 comprises 15 residues. DNA of the CDR3: TGTGCCAGCAGTTTAAGTGAGCGGCCCCAAGAGACCCAGTACTTC. Protein product: CASSLSERPQETQYF.

This clone occurred once. The chain employs TRBV6-1 and TRBJ2-3; possible D gene TRBD2, 6 bases. V was trimmed by 6 bases and J by 5 bases, leaving 12 bases between them. The CDR3 covers 13 residues. Germline CDR1 MNHNS, CDR2 SASEGT. For the CDR3, the DNA is TGTGCCAGCAGCCCCCACGGGGGAGATACGCAGTATTTT. Protein sequence: CASSPHGGDTQYF.

The V and J genes are TRBV7-8 and TRBJ1-3, with D maybe TRBD1 (5 bases). The V end was cut by 6 bases, the J end by 2 bases, with 14 bases between. The germline gives CDR1 SGHVS, CDR2 FQNEAQ. The CDR3 runs to 15 residues. CDR3 DNA: TGTGCCAGCAGTCCAAATTCGGGGGCTGGAAACACCATATATTTT. Translated, it gives CASSPNSGAGNTIYF.

The V and J genes are TRBV11-2 and TRBJ2-7; 7 nucleotides align to TRBD1. The CDR3 consists of 14 residues. Per the germline V gene, CDR1 is SGHAT and CDR2 is FQNNGV. V lost 3 bases to trimming and J lost 2 bases; unmatched junction nucleotides: 4. This chain's CDR3 is CASSFTQGAYEQYV. The CDR3 nucleotides read TGTGCCAGCAGCTTTACCCAGGGGGCCTACGAGCAGTACGTC.

V gene TRBV27 combines with J gene TRBJ2-5; unclear D gene. The CDR3 is 16 residues long. V lost 4 bases, J lost 1 base, and 16 bases lay in between. The germline gives CDR1 MNHEY, CDR2 SMNVEV (reference sequence). CDR3 sequence: CASSWALSTSQETQYF. CDR3 DNA: TGTGCCAGCAGTTGGGCCTTAAGCACAAGCCAAGAGACCCAGTACTTC.

The chain has TRBV7-2 and TRBJ2-1; 12 nucleotides line up with TRBD2. The length of the CDR3 is 16 residues. Germline CDR1 reads SGHTA; CDR2 reads FQGNSA. V shed 2 bases and J 4 bases; nucleotides not matched to a gene: 3. The CDR3 DNA is TGTGCCAGCAGCTTACGGCTAGCGGGGGGGTACAATGAGCAGTTCTTC. Translation gives CASSLRLAGGYNEQFF.

The chain employs TRBV10-1 and TRBJ1-1; 9 bases agree with TRBD1. Germline CDR1 and CDR2: WNHNN and SYGVQD (reference sequence). The CDR3 totals 13 residues. V was pared by 6 bases and J by 4 bases, with 3 bases of the junction left unmatched. CDR3 sequence reads: CASSTGGFTEAFF. The DNA of the CDR3 is TGCGCCAGCAGCACAGGGGGCTTCACTGAAGCTTTCTTT.

This chain links TRBV5-6 with TRBJ2-7, with a possible D match to TRBD1 (5 bases). CDR1 is SGHDT, CDR2 YYEEEE, per germline. Trimming removed 4 bases from V and 5 bases from J, with 16 bases in between. The CDR3 spans 14 residues. DNA for the CDR3: TGTGCCAGCAGCACGACGGCAGGGATCGACGAGCAGTACGTC. The encoded protein is CASSTTAGIDEQYV.

V usage is TRBV4-1 and J usage is TRBJ2-5; D possibly corresponds to TRBD1 (6 bases). V was cut by 0 bases and J by 1 base, with 9 bases left in between. The length of the CDR3 is 15 residues. The germline V gene has CDR1 MGHRA and CDR2 YSYEKL. The CDR3 DNA reads as TGCGCCAGCAGCCAAGATCAGGGGAGCCAAGAGACCCAGTACTTC. Translated: CASSQDQGSQETQYF.

V and J are TRBV28 and TRBJ2-7; D is possibly TRBD2 (5 bases). V was pared by 4 bases and J by 3 bases, with 13 bases between. Germline V gene data show CDR1 as MDHEN and CDR2 as SYDVKM. The CDR3 is 14 residues long. In DNA, the CDR3 is TGTGCCAGCAGTTCCCCCGGGGATTTCTACGAGCAGTACGTC. Its translation: CASSSPGDFYEQYV.

J is TRBJ2-3 and V is TRBV27; 8 bases fit TRBD2. The CDR3 totals 16 residues. Germline V lookup: CDR1 MNHEY, CDR2 SMNVEV (reference sequence). V lost 7 bases to trimming and J lost 1 base; unmatched junction nucleotides: 10. CDR3 amino acids: CASKVGGGRGTDTQYF. CDR3 coding DNA: TGTGCCAGCAAGGTAGGCGGGGGGCGAGGCACAGATACGCAGTATTTT.

This clone was counted at least ten times. The V gene is TRBV6-4, the J gene TRBJ2-3; 11 positions match TRBD2. After removal of 0 bases from V and 4 bases from J, the junction contained 3 bases not matched to a gene. CDR3 size: 16 residues. Germline assignment: CDR1 MRHNA and CDR2 SNTAGT. Here the CDR3 reads CASSDSGTSGSDTQYF. The CDR3 DNA reads TGTGCCAGCAGTGACTCCGGGACTAGCGGATCAGATACGCAGTATTTT.

The rearrangement joins TRBV29-1 to TRBJ1-1, with D possibly being TRBD1 (5 bases). The CDR3 contains 12 residues. CDR1 is SQVTM, CDR2 ANQGSEA, per germline. The V end lost 6 bases, the J end lost 4 bases, and 12 bases lay between the germline ends. In DNA, the CDR3 is TGCAGCGTCGGAATCAGGGCCACTGAAGCTTTCTTT. Residues: CSVGIRATEAFF.

The chain links TRBV4-3 to TRBJ1-2; a possible D gene is TRBD1 (5 bases). The germline V gene has CDR1 LGHNA and CDR2 YSLEER. V lost 2 bases and J 2 bases, leaving 15 bases between the germline ends. The CDR3 sequence is 16 residues long. The CDR3 loop is CASSQIGTEENYGYTF. The CDR3 DNA is TGCGCCAGCAGCCAAATCGGGACTGAAGAAAACTATGGCTACACCTTC.

This clone was picked up one time. CDR3 loop: CASSPGTSLYNEQFF. Here the CDR3 DNA reads TGTGCCAGCTCTCCCGGGACAAGCTTGTACAATGAGCAGTTCTTC. The chain uses TRBV18 and TRBJ2-1; D is possibly TRBD1 (6 bases). V dropped 6 bases and J dropped 4 bases, with 16 bases sitting between them. The CDR3 is 15 residues long. The germline V gene has CDR1 KGHSH and CDR2 LQKENI.

This clone turned up a few times. This chain connects TRBV27 to TRBJ1-5, with 7 bases lining up with TRBD1. The CDR3 is 13 amino acids. The junction had 2 bases not matched to a gene; V was cut back by 0 bases and J by 9 bases. Germline loops: CDR1 MNHEY, CDR2 SMNVEV (reference sequence). The CDR3 loop reads CASSLSTGWPQHF. The CDR3 coding sequence is TGTGCCAGCAGTTTATCGACAGGGTGGCCCCAGCATTTT.

This chain uses TRBV15 with TRBJ1-4; a weak D match, TRBD1 (6 bases). CDR3 length equals 16 residues. V was pared by 0 bases and J by 6 bases, with 14 bases between. Germline V gene lookup returns CDR1 LNHNV and CDR2 YYDKDF (reference sequence). CDR3 sequence reads: CATSRDLGRGDEKLFF. The CDR3 region has the DNA TGTGCCACCAGCAGAGATCTGGGCAGGGGAGATGAAAAACTGTTTTTT.

The chain joins TRBV6-5 to TRBJ2-1; maybe TRBD2 (5 bases). Trimming cost V 3 bases and J 7 bases, with 7 bases left between them. CDR1 is MNHEY and CDR2 is SVGAGI in the germline V gene. The CDR3 sequence is 12 residues long. The CDR3 loop reads CASSYGENEQFF. In nucleotides, the CDR3 is TGTGCCAGCAGTTATGGGGAGAATGAGCAGTTCTTC.

The table lists this clone with a few counts. This chain connects TRBV5-1 to TRBJ1-2, with 7 bases matching TRBD1. J gave up 6 bases and V 1 base, and 0 bases lay outside the gene matches. CDR3 size: 12 residues. The germline CDR1 and CDR2 sequences are SGHRS and YFSETQ. CDR3 in amino acids: CASSLQGDGYTF. The CDR3, as DNA: TGCGCCAGCAGCTTGCAGGGGGATGGCTACACCTTC.

V and J are TRBV4-1 and TRBJ1-3, with D uncertain. CDR3 length equals 15 residues. The V gene lost 1 base and the J gene lost 0 bases, with 7 bases spanning the gap. Germline CDR1 is MGHRA and CDR2 is YSYEKL. CDR3 coding DNA: TGCGCCAGCAGCCAAGTTCCCCTCTCTGGAAACACCATATATTTT. This encodes CASSQVPLSGNTIYF.

This chain joins TRBV28 and TRBJ2-5, with D possibly matching TRBD1 (5 bases). The CDR3 totals 15 residues. Trimming left V 6 bases short and J 7 bases short, with 21 bases between. Germline CDR1 is MDHEN and CDR2 is SYDVKM. The CDR3 bases are TGTGCCAGCAGCCAAGGGGCTACCGCCGGGTGGACCCAGTACTTC. It yields the protein CASSQGATAGWTQYF.

The chain is built from TRBV28 and TRBJ2-7; possible D gene TRBD1, 5 bases. CDR3 size: 15 residues. Deletions cut 7 bases from V and 0 bases from J, with 16 bases between. CDR1 and CDR2 from the germline V gene are MDHEN and SYDVKM. The CDR3 bases are TGTGCCAGCATCCCCCCAACAGGTCCCTCCTACGAGCAGTACTTC. Translation gives CASIPPTGPSYEQYF.

This clone has a single count. This chain joins TRBV5-6 and TRBJ2-3; D might be TRBD2 (5 bases). This CDR3 has 15 amino acids. V gave up 0 bases and J gave up 2 bases, with 10 bases separating them. Looked up from germline, CDR1 is SGHDT and CDR2 is YYEEEE. The CDR3 nucleotides are TGTGCCAGCAGCTTGGTAGCCGGGAACACAGATACGCAGTATTTT. This gives the protein CASSLVAGNTDTQYF.

The chain links TRBV28 to TRBJ1-2; D possibly corresponds to TRBD1 (6 bases). The CDR3 contains 13 residues. V lost 3 bases to trimming and J lost 5 bases, with 10 bases between them. The germline V gene has CDR1 MDHEN and CDR2 SYDVKM. CDR3 region: CASSLGAAYGYTF. The CDR3 coding sequence is TGTGCCAGCAGTTTGGGGGCAGCTTATGGCTACACCTTC.

The chain's CDR3 is CASSFGTGGQYF. DNA of the CDR3: TGTGCCAGCAGCTTTGGGACAGGGGGGCAGTACTTC. This chain uses TRBV7-9 with TRBJ2-7, with 11 bases that match TRBD1. CDR1 and CDR2 from the germline V gene are SEHNR and FQNEAQ (reference sequence). The junction had 1 base not matched to a gene; V was cut back by 3 bases and J by 9 bases. The CDR3 contains 12 residues. The full variable domain, with the rest looked up from reference TRBV7-9 and TRBJ2-7, is DTGVSQNPRHKITKRGQNVTFRCDPISEHNRLYWYRQTLGQGPEFLTYFQNEAQLEKSRLLSDRFSAERPKGSFSTLEIQRTEQGDSAMYLCASSFGTGGQYFGPGTRLTVT.